Listed here are 10 T cell receptor beta chains from one sample, sequenced in a study of T cells in Graves' hyperthyroidism and ophthalmopathy. RNA transcripts were the template for amplifying TCR beta CDR3 regions. First-round RT-PCR targeting the TCR CDR3 was performed with the HTBI primer set. TCRdb ran MiXCR on the multiplex PCR reads and lists one entry per CDR3 protein. The sample has approximately 640,000 distinct CDR3 sequences, 45% seen once. The sample comprised peripheral blood or thyroid tissue (not recorded which). The receptors originated from an adult man with Graves' disease, either hyperthyroidism or ophthalmopathy (not recorded which).

The chain is built from TRBV20-1 and TRBJ1-3, with D unclear. CDR1 DFQATT and CDR2 SNEGSKA come from the germline V gene (reference sequence). V gave up 5 bases and J gave up 2 bases, with 10 bases separating them. CDR3 length equals 13 residues. The CDR3 loop is CSAPDRTGNTIYF. The CDR3 nucleotides are TGCAGTGCTCCTGACCGAACTGGAAACACCATATATTTT.

V gene TRBV7-9 combines with J gene TRBJ1-1; TRBD1 aligns across 7 bases. Germline V lookup: CDR1 SEHNR, CDR2 FQNEAQ (reference sequence). CDR3 size: 18 residues. V lost 5 bases, J lost 0 bases, and 15 bases stayed unmatched. This CDR3 is CASSQEGQARPLNTEAFF. The CDR3 DNA follows: TGTGCCAGCAGCCAAGAAGGACAGGCGAGACCTTTGAACACTGAAGCTTTCTTT.

V usage is TRBV5-1 and J usage is TRBJ1-3; tentative D call: TRBD1 (5 bases). CDR3 length: 15 residues. The germline V gene has CDR1 SGHRS and CDR2 YFSETQ. Trimming took off 4 bases at V and 0 bases at J, with 11 bases between the two ends. Here the CDR3 reads CASSVIGGSGNTIYF. The CDR3 nucleotides read TGCGCCAGCAGCGTCATCGGGGGCTCTGGAAACACCATATATTTT.

This clonotype turned up a few times. The chain combines TRBV3-1 with TRBJ1-5, with 8 bases matching TRBD1. After removal of 0 bases from V and 4 bases from J, the junction contained 2 bases not matched to a gene. The CDR3 sequence is 15 residues long. Germline loops: CDR1 LGHDT, CDR2 YNNKEL (reference sequence). The CDR3 here is CASSQDQGANQPQHF. The CDR3 nucleotides are TGTGCCAGCAGCCAAGATCAGGGGGCAAATCAGCCCCAGCATTTT.

This chain uses TRBV6-6 with TRBJ1-6, with TRBD1 matching 8 bases. V shed 3 bases, J shed 10 bases, and the junction held 8 bases outside the gene matches. The CDR3 is 15 amino acids. Germline-derived CDR1 and CDR2 are MNHNY and SVGAGI (reference sequence). CDR3 sequence (DNA): TGTGCCAGCAGTTATTCTGAGACAGGGGACTCACCCCTCCACTTT. It is translated as CASSYSETGDSPLHF.

This chain connects TRBV7-9 to TRBJ2-2, with 9 positions matching TRBD2. V lost 6 bases to trimming and J lost 6 bases; unmatched junction nucleotides: 8. The CDR3 spans 15 residues. The germline CDR1 and CDR2 sequences are SEHNR and FQNEAQ (reference sequence). The chain's CDR3 is CASSRLAGAAGELFF. The CDR3 nucleotides read TGTGCCAGCAGTCGCTTAGCGGGGGCCGCCGGGGAGCTGTTTTTT.

This clonotype was counted between two and nine times. A much larger clone sits a single nucleotide away, making a read error possible. The chain is built from TRBV7-9 and TRBJ1-1; D remains ambiguous. The CDR3 is 13 residues long. V was shortened by 2 bases and J by 2 bases, with 6 bases between the two germline ends. Germline V gene lookup returns CDR1 SEHNR and CDR2 FQNEAQ (reference sequence). In nucleotides, the CDR3 is TGTGCCAGCAGCTTATCAGATAACACTGAAGCTTTCTTT. Its protein is CASSLSDNTEAFF.

V gene TRBV20-1 combines with J gene TRBJ1-6, with 8 bases fitting TRBD1. In germline, CDR1 is DFQATT, CDR2 SNEGSKA (reference sequence). V gave up 6 bases and J gave up 3 bases; unmatched junction bases: 7. The CDR3 covers 15 residues. The CDR3 region has the DNA TGCAGTGCGCCGGACAGGGACCTCTATAATTCACCCCTCCACTTT. Translated: CSAPDRDLYNSPLHF.

This clonotype has just a few counts. The rearrangement links TRBV20-1 to TRBJ1-2, with D uncertain. The CDR3 totals 13 residues. Trimming took 1 base from V and 4 from J, leaving 10 bases between them. Germline CDR1 and CDR2: DFQATT and SNEGSKA (reference sequence). The CDR3 nucleotides are TGCAGTGCTAGAGGGGGAAGGGTCTATGGCTACACCTTC. Protein: CSARGGRVYGYTF.

This clonotype was detected a few times. This chain joins TRBV7-2 and TRBJ1-3, with D possibly matching TRBD1 (5 bases). Looked up from germline, CDR1 is SGHTA and CDR2 is FQGNSA. The CDR3 sequence is 16 residues long. Trimming took off 3 bases at V and 0 bases at J, with 12 bases between the two ends. The chain's CDR3 is CASSFTGPYSGNTIYF. In DNA form, the CDR3 reads TGTGCCAGCAGCTTTACGGGACCTTACTCTGGAAACACCATATATTTT.